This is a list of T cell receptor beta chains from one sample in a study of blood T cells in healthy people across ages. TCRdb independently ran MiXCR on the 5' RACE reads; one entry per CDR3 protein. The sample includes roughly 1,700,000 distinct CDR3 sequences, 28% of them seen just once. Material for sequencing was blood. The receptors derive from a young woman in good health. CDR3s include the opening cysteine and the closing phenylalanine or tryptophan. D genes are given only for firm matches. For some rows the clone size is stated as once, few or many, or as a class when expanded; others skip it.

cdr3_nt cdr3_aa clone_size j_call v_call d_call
TGTGCCAGCAGTGTAACGGGGACAGGGAAAAAGCAGTACTTC CASSVTGTGKKQYF . TRBJ2-7 TRBV25-1 TRBD1
TGTGCCAGCAGTTACTCTAAACAGGCGGGTCAGCCCCAGCATTTT CASSYSKQAGQPQHF . TRBJ1-5 TRBV6-5 .
TGTGCCAGCTATTCTCCGGGAGAGGCTCAGTACTTC CASYSPGEAQYF . TRBJ2-4 TRBV3-1 .
TGCAGCGTTGAAGACAGGGAATATGAAAAACTGTTTTTT CSVEDREYEKLFF . TRBJ1-4 TRBV29-1 .
TGTGCCAGCAGTCTAGGGGCCATCGAGCAGTACTTC CASSLGAIEQYF many TRBJ2-7 TRBV7-2 .
TGTGCCATCAGGGGTGGCTCCTATAATTCACCCCTCCACTTT CAIRGGSYNSPLHF few TRBJ1-6 TRBV27 .
TGTGCCAGAGACGGGACAGGGGGAGAGACCCAGTACTTC CARDGTGGETQYF few TRBJ2-5 TRBV2 TRBD1
TGTGCCAGCAGTTACCGAGATTTGGAGACCCAGTACTTC CASSYRDLETQYF . TRBJ2-5 TRBV6-6 .
TGTGCCAGCAGTCGGCGGGGGCTAGACACTGAAGCTTTCTTT CASSRRGLDTEAFF . TRBJ1-1 TRBV27 .
TGTGCCAGCAGTTCGACGGAGGAGGCCAAAAACATTCAGTACTTC CASSSTEEAKNIQYF . TRBJ2-4 TRBV12-3/TRBV12-4 .
TGTGCCAGCTCCTCATTACCGTCAGGCACTGATACGCAGTATTTT CASSSLPSGTDTQYF . TRBJ2-3 TRBV2 .
TGTGCCATTTCACAGGGGGCTCGCGAGCAGTACTTC CAISQGAREQYF many TRBJ2-7 TRBV10-3 TRBD1
TGCAGCGCCACTAGGGGCTTCGACAAAAACATTCAGTGCTTC CSATRGFDKNIQCF . TRBJ2-4 TRBV20-1 .
TGTGTCAGCAGCTTTGGGCTGACCTACGAGCAGTACTTC CVSSFGLTYEQYF . TRBJ2-7 TRBV27 .
TGTGCCAGCAGCCCCGAAGGCACCAGATCCTACGAGCAGTACTTC CASSPEGTRSYEQYF . TRBJ2-7 TRBV7-8 .
TGTGCCACCAACCAGGGGTCCAATGAGCAGTTCTTC CATNQGSNEQFF many TRBJ2-1 TRBV24-1 .
TGTGCCAGCAGCCGTGGGGGGACGCGGGACACCGGGGAGCTGTTTTTT CASSRGGTRDTGELFF few TRBJ2-2 TRBV7-3 .
TGCAGCGTCCGACGTGCGGGGGCCTACGAGCAGTACTTC CSVRRAGAYEQYF many TRBJ2-7 TRBV29-1 TRBD2
TGTGCCAGCACCGCAGGGAGCCAAGAGACCCAGTACTTC CASTAGSQETQYF few TRBJ2-5 TRBV6-6 .
TGTGCCAGCAGGGGGGTGGCCGGGACCCAGCGGGAGACCCAGTACTTC CASRGVAGTQRETQYF . TRBJ2-5 TRBV7-2 .
TGCAGTGCTAGATTTTCTAGCGGGGCCAGCTCCTACGAGCAGTACTTC CSARFSSGASSYEQYF few TRBJ2-7 TRBV20-1 TRBD2
TGTGCCAGCAGCTTAGCAGCCCGGGAGGCCAAACAAGAGACCCAGTACTTC CASSLAAREAKQETQYF . TRBJ2-5 TRBV7-8 TRBD2
TGTCCCAGCAGCTTAGCCGGAGAAGTTATGGGCTACACCTTC CPSSLAGEVMGYTF . TRBJ1-2 TRBV7-9 .
TGTGCCAGCAGCTCGGGACAGCGGGGCAGGCCTGAAGCTTTCTTT CASSSGQRGRPEAFF . TRBJ1-1 TRBV7-9 TRBD1
TGTGCCAGCAGCCAATCCCCTCTCTCCGGGACAGGGTATAACTATGGCTACACCTTC CASSQSPLSGTGYNYGYTF few TRBJ1-2 TRBV16 TRBD1
TGTGCCAGCAGCTCCAACGCCGGTTCTGGCTACACCTTC CASSSNAGSGYTF . TRBJ1-2 TRBV5-5 .
TGCAGCGCCGTAATTGCGGGACTAGTACAGCAGTTCTTC CSAVIAGLVQQFF . TRBJ2-1 TRBV29-1 TRBD2